These 2 T cell receptor beta chains were sequenced from one sample in a study of control samples from healthy donors and cancer patients. Generated by immunoSEQ multiplex PCR, the TCRdb table keeps only in-frame clones and is missing some. The sample shows about 140,000 clones, roughly nine tenths of them seen only once. Sequencing was performed on blood. All receptors derive from a woman aged 30 to 39 in good health.

The chain links TRBV5-1 to TRBJ1-2; 7 positions agree with TRBD1. The CDR3 spans 17 residues. CDR1 and CDR2 from the germline V gene are SGHRS and YFSETQ. The ends lost 1 base at V and 5 bases at J; junction bases unmatched: 14. The DNA for the CDR3 is TGCGCCAGCAGCTTGAGGTCCGGGACAGCTCAGGGGTATGGCTACACCTTC. It translates to CASSLRSGTAQGYGYTF.

As regards this clone: Other DNA sequences within the sample encode an identical CDR3. The rearrangement uses TRBV19 and TRBJ2-7; 7 nucleotides match TRBD1. Germline trimming cut 8 bases from V and 6 bases from J; bases unmatched to any gene: 10. Germline values: CDR1 LNHDA, CDR2 SQIVND (reference sequence). This CDR3 spans 13 amino acids. The CDR3, as DNA: TGTGCCAGTGGGAGACAGGGTTTTGGCGAGCAGTACTTC. This gives the protein CASGRQGFGEQYF.